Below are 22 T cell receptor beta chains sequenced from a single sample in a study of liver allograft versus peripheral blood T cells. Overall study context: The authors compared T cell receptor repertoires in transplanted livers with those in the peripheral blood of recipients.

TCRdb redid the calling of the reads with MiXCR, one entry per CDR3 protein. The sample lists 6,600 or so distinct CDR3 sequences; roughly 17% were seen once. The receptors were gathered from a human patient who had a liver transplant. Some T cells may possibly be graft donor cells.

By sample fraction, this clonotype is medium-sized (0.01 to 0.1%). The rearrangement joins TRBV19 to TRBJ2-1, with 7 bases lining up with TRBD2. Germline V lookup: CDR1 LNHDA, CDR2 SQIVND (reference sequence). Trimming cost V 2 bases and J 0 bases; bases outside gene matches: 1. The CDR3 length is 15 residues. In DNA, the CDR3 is TGTGCCAGTAGTATAAGCGGGGTCTCCTACAATGAGCAGTTCTTC. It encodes CASSISGVSYNEQFF.

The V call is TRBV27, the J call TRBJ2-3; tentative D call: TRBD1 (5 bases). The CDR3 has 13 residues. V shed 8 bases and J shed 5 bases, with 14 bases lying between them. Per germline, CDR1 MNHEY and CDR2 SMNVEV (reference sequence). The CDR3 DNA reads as TGTGCCAGCGGACACGACAACCAAGATACGCAGTATTTT. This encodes CASGHDNQDTQYF.

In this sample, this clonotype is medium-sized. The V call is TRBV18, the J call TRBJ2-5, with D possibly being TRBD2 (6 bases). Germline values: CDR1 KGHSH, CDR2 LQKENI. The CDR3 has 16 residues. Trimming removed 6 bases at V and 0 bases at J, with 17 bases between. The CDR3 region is CASSPPGLKYQETQYF. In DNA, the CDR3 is TGTGCCAGCTCCCCTCCGGGACTCAAGTACCAAGAGACCCAGTACTTC.

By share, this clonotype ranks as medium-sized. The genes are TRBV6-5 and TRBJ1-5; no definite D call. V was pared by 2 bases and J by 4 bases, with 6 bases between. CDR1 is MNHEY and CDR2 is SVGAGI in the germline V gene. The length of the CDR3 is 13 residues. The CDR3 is CASSYNGNQPQHF. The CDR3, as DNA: TGTGCCAGCAGTTACAATGGAAATCAGCCCCAGCATTTT.

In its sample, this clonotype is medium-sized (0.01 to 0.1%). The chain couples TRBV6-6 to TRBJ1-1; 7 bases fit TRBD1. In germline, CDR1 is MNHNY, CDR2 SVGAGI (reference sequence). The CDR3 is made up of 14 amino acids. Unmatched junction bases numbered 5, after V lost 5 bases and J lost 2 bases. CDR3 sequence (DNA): TGTGCCAGCAGTAAACAGGGGTATAACACTGAAGCTTTCTTT. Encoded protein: CASSKQGYNTEAFF.

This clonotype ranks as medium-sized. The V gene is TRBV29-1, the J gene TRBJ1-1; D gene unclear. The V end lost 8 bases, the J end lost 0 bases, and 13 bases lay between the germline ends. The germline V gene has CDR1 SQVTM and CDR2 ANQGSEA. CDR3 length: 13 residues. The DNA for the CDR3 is TGCAGCTCTGAGCAGGAGATGAACACTGAAGCTTTCTTT. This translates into CSSEQEMNTEAFF.

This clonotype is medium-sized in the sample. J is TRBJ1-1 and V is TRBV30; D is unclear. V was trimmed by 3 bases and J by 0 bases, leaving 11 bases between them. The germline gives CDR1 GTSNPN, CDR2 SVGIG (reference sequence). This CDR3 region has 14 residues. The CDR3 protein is CAWRRADMNTEAFF. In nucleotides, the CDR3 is TGTGCCTGGAGAAGGGCGGATATGAACACTGAAGCTTTCTTT.

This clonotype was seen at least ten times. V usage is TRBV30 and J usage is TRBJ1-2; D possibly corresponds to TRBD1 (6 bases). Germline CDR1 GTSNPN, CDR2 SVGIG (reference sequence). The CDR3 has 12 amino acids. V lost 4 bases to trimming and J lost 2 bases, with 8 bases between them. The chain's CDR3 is CAWNQGNYGYTF. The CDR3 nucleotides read TGTGCCTGGAACCAGGGGAACTATGGCTACACCTTC.

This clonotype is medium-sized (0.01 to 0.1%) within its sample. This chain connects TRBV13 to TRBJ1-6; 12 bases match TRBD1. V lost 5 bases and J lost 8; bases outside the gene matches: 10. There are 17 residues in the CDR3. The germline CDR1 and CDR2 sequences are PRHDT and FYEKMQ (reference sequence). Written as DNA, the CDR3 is TGTGCCAGCAGCCTCAGGGCGGGGACAGGGGGCGATTCACCCCTCCACTTT. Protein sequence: CASSLRAGTGGDSPLHF.

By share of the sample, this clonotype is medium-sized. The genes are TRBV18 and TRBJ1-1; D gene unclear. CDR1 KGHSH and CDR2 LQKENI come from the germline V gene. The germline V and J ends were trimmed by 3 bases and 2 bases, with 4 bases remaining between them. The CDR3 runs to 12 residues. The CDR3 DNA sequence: TGTGCCAGCTCACCCGGTAACACTGAAGCTTTCTTT. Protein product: CASSPGNTEAFF. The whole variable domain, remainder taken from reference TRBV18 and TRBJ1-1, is NAGVMQNPRHLVRRRGQEARLRCSPMKGHSHVYWYRQLPEEGLKFMVYLQKENIIDESGMPKERFSAEFPKEGPSILRIQQVVRGDSAAYFCASSPGNTEAFFGQGTRLTVV.

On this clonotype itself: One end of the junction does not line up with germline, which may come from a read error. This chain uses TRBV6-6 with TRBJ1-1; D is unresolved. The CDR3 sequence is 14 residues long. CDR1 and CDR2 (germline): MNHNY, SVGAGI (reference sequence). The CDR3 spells CANSYAGKWSEAFF. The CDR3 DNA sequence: TGTGCCAACAGTTACGCGGGGAAGTGGTCTGAAGCTTTCTTT.

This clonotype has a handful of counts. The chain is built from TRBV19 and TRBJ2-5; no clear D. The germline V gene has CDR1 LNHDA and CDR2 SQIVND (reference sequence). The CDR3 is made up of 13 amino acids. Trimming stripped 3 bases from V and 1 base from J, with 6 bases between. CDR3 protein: CASSILGQETQYF. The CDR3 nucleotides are TGTGCCAGTAGTATTTTGGGCCAAGAGACCCAGTACTTC.

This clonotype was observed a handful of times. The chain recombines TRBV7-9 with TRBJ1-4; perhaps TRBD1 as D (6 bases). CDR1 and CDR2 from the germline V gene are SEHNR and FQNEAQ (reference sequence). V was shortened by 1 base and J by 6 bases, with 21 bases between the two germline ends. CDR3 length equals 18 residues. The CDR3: CASSLGHGGRVIHEKLFF. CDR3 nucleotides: TGTGCCAGCAGCTTAGGGCACGGGGGCCGGGTGATTCATGAAAAACTGTTTTTT.

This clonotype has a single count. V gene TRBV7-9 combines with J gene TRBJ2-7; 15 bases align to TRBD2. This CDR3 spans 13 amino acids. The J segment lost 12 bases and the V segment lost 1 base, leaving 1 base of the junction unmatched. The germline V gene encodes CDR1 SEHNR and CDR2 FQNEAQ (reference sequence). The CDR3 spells CASSLGTSGGGYF. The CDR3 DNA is TGTGCCAGCAGCTTAGGGACTAGCGGGGGGGGGTACTTC.

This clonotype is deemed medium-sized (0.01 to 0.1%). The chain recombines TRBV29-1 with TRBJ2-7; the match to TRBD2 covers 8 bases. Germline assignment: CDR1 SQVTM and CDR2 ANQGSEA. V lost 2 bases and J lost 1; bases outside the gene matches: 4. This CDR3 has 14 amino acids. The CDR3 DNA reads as TGCAGCGTTGAATATATAGCGGGATCCTACGAGCAGTACTTC. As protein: CSVEYIAGSYEQYF.

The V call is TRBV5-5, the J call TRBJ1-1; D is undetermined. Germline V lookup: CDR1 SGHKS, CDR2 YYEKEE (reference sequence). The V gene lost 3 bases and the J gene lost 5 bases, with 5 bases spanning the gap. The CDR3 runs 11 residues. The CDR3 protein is CASSSNTEAFF. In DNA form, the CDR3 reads TGTGCCAGCAGCTCTAATACTGAAGCTTTCTTT.

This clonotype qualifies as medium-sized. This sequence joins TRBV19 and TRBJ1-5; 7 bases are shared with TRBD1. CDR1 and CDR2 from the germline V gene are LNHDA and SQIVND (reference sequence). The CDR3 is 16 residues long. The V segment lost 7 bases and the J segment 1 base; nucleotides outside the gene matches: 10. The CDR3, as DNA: TGTGCCAGTACCACCGTAGGGACAGCGAGCAATCAGCCCCAGCATTTT. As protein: CASTTVGTASNQPQHF.

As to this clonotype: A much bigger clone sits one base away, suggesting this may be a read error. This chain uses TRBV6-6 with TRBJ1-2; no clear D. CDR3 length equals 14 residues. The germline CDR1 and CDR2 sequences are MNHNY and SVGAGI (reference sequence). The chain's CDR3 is CASRRTSTAYVYTF. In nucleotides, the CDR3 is TGTGCCAGCAGGCGGACCTCGACGGCCTATGTCTACACCTTC.

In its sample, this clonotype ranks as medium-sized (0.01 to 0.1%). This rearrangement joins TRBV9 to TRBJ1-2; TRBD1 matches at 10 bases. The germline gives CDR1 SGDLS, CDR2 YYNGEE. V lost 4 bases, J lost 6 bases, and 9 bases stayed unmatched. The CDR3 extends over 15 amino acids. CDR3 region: CASSTPDRGRDGYTF. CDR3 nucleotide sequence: TGTGCCAGCAGCACCCCCGACAGGGGGCGGGATGGCTACACCTTC.

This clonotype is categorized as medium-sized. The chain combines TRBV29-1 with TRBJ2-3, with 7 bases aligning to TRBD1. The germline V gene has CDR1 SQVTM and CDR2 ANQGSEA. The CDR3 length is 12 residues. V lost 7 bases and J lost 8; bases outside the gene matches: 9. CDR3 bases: TGCAGCGACTCGACAGGGCCCGGTACGCAGTATTTT. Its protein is CSDSTGPGTQYF.

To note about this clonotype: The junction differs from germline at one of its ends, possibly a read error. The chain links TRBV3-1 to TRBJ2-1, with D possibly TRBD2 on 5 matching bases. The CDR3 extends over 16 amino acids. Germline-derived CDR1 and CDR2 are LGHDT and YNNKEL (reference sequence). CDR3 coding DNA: TGTGCCAGCAGCCAAGCTGCCCCACTAGGCTACATTGAGCAGTTCTTC. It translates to CASSQAAPLGYIEQFF.

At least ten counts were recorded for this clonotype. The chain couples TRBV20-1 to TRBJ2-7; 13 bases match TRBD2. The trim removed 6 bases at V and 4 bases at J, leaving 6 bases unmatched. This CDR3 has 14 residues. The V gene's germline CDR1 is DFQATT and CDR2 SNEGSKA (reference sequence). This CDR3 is CSAATSGGMYEQYF. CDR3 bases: TGCAGTGCCGCGACTAGCGGGGGGATGTACGAGCAGTACTTC.